This T cell receptor beta chain was sequenced in a study of metastatic and nonmetastatic thyroid tumors. Notes on the study in general: Benign nodules reportedly had significantly lower TCR beta diversity than malignant thyroid tumors in blood and tumor.

Germline lookup yields CDR1 MGHRA and CDR2 YSYEKL. V was trimmed by 4 bases and J by 13 bases, leaving 21 bases between them. This CDR3 spans 14 amino acids. As processed by the authors: Differences in CDR3 between clinicopathological groups were drawn on to build a classifier intended to discriminate distant-metastatic papillary thyroid cancer patients. TCRdb used MiXCR to call clones anew from the PCR reads. None of the V and J calls come from the authors' own analysis; TCRdb made them. The sample records 25,000 to 35,000 clones, under 4.5% being singletons. Thyroid surgery was preceded by no treatment in any patient. This clone occurred many times. Its target is not known.

The receptor comes from a female donor with papillary thyroid cancer or a benign thyroid nodule (not recorded which). Some clones in this sample may be carry-over from other donors' samples. The V gene is TRBV4-1, the J gene TRBJ2-3; possibly TRBD2 for D (5 bases). The sample taken for sequencing was blood. In nucleotides, the CDR3 is TGCGCCAGCAGCCCCCAATGGACTTTGATAAAGAAGTATTTT. The encoded protein is CASSPQWTLIKKYF.